This record looks at one T cell receptor (beta chain) sequence and its context. This sample stems from a study of T cell changes during pregnancy in multiple sclerosis. Produced via immunoSEQ multiplex PCR; TCRdb's table is partial and in-frame only. The profile shows 85,000 to 100,000 clones, roughly 90% of them singletons. CDR3 length equals 15 residues. The germline V gene has CDR1 MNHNS and CDR2 SASEGT. The V segment lost 2 bases and the J segment 2 bases; nucleotides outside the gene matches: 6. The rearrangement uses TRBV6-1 and TRBJ2-7; 7 nucleotides agree with TRBD1. The sample in question was peripheral blood, obtained in the first trimester of pregnancy. The source is a female donor with multiple sclerosis, enrolled in a pregnancy study. Written as DNA, the CDR3 is TGTGCCAGCAGTGAATGGACCGGGACAGCCTACGAGCAGTACTTC. Its translation: CASSEWTGTAYEQYF.